The 6 T cell receptor beta chains in this list originate from one sample, sequenced in a study of CD8+CD57+ T cells in acquired aplastic anemia. The authors sequenced patients whose flow cytometry had shown CD8+CD57+ cell expansion. TCR beta VDJ and CDR3 profiling used genomic DNA as template. Each CDR3 protein gets one entry after TCRdb re-called the reads with MiXCR. The sample yields some 98,000 distinct CDR3 sequences, roughly two thirds seen once. The material sequenced was sorted CD4+, CD8+, or CD8+CD57+ T cells (not recorded which) from PBMCs. These receptors all come from a human donor with aplastic anemia.

The chain joins TRBV29-1 to TRBJ1-2, with TRBD1 matching 9 bases. Germline values: CDR1 SQVTM, CDR2 ANQGSEA. The CDR3 runs 13 residues. With 7 bases clipped from V and 4 bases from J, the junction kept 7 bases outside the gene matches. The CDR3 bases are TGCAGCGCAGTACAGGGGGCGGGCTATGGCTACACCTTC. This codes for CSAVQGAGYGYTF.

This clonotype came up once. The V gene is TRBV7-2, the J gene TRBJ2-2; D remains unclear. The CDR3 is 14 amino acids. The V gene lost 7 bases and the J gene lost 0 bases, with 9 bases spanning the gap. CDR1 is SGHTA, CDR2 FQGNSA, per germline. As DNA, the CDR3 is TGTGCCAGCACCCAAACGGCGAACACCGGGGAGCTGTTTTTT. This gives the protein CASTQTANTGELFF.

This clonotype was observed many times. This chain joins TRBV14 and TRBJ2-1; 7 bases match TRBD2. Per the germline V gene, CDR1 is SGHDN and CDR2 is FVKESK. The V segment lost 5 bases and the J segment 4 bases; nucleotides outside the gene matches: 11. The CDR3 has 16 amino acids. Here the CDR3 DNA reads TGTGCCAGCAGCGGCTCAGGACTAGGGCTTTACAATGAGCAGTTCTTC. It yields the protein CASSGSGLGLYNEQFF.

The chain is built from TRBV7-9 and TRBJ1-2, with D unresolved. CDR1 is SEHNR, CDR2 FQNEAQ, per germline (reference sequence). This CDR3 is built from 13 residues. The V end lost 5 bases, the J end lost 2 bases, and 9 bases lay between the germline ends. The CDR3 region is CASSVGGNYGYTF. The CDR3 nucleotides read TGTGCCAGCAGCGTAGGAGGGAACTATGGCTACACCTTC.

This clonotype was seen more than once but under ten times. The gene calls are TRBV20-1 and TRBJ2-7, with D hard to call. V was shortened by 3 bases and J by 0 bases, with 6 bases between the two germline ends. This CDR3 contains 12 residues. Germline-derived CDR1 and CDR2 are DFQATT and SNEGSKA (reference sequence). The chain's CDR3 is CSARVLSYEQYF. CDR3 DNA: TGCAGTGCTAGGGTCCTCTCCTACGAGCAGTACTTC.

This clonotype was observed a handful of times. The genes are TRBV24-1 and TRBJ2-3; 10 bases line up with TRBD1. V lost 3 bases, J lost 4 bases, and 6 bases stayed unmatched. CDR3 length: 16 amino acids. CDR1 and CDR2 from the germline V gene are KGHDR and SFDVKD. The CDR3 bases are TGTGCCACCAGTGATGCGGACAGGGGGGGTGCAGATACGCAGTATTTT. Translation gives CATSDADRGGADTQYF.